A selection of T cell receptor beta chains follows, all from one sample in a study of tumor and adjacent non-tumor tissue in lung cancer. TCRdb fed the multiplex PCR reads into MiXCR, producing one record per CDR3 protein. The top ten clones hold more than 10% of a sample with tens of thousands of distinct CDR3 sequences, 80% of them seen once. Material: lung tumor tissue. These receptors originate from a woman aged 45-65 years with non-small cell lung cancer. Each CDR3 is given with its conserved first and last residue. The D gene is left open where the match is weak. Size values are once, few and many counts, or a class for expanded clones, and some rows have none.

d_call	v_call	clone_size	j_call	cdr3_nt	cdr3_aa
TRBD1	TRBV20-1	few	TRBJ2-7	TGTAGTGCTAGAGCGCCGGGACAGCCCTACGAGCAGTACTTC	CSARAPGQPYEQYF
TRBD2	TRBV12-3/TRBV12-4	-	TRBJ2-2	TGTGCCATCAGTGTATTTCTCCTAGCGGGAAATGGGGAGCTGTTTTTT	CAISVFLLAGNGELFF
-	TRBV11-2	-	TRBJ2-2	TGTGCCTTCAGCTTAGTGCCCGGTCCCGGAGGGCTGTTTTTT	CAFSLVPGPGGLFF
-	TRBV12-3/TRBV12-4	-	TRBJ2-7	TGTGCCAGCAGAACACGAGCGAGAGACCTATCCTACGAGCAGTACTTC	CASRTRARDLSYEQYF
-	TRBV10-3	once	TRBJ1-2	TGTGCCATCAGTGACCGGACTGGGCGAGAACATTATGGCCACACTTTC	CAISDRTGREHYGHTF
-	TRBV5-1	once	TRBJ1-2	TGCGCCAGTAGCTTGGTGCGAACTTATGGCTACACCTTC	CASSLVRTYGYTF
-	TRBV19	-	TRBJ1-2	TGTGCCAGTAGTAAGACATCGGGGTTGACTAACTATGGCTACACCTTC	CASSKTSGLTNYGYTF
-	TRBV28	many	TRBJ2-5	TGTGCCAGCAGTTCGCCGGGTAGGGTGGAGACCCAGTACTTC	CASSSPGRVETQYF
-	TRBV10-3	-	TRBJ2-5	TGTGCCATCAGTGAGTCCTCCCCCACTAGCTGGAGAGTTCAAAAGACACAGTACTTC	CAISESSPTSWRVQKTQYF
-	TRBV30	-	TRBJ2-6	TGTGCCTGGAGTAGAGAGGCTGGGATCAACGTCCTGACTTTC	CAWSREAGINVLTF
-	TRBV20-1	-	TRBJ1-5	TGCAGTGCCACCCCCGCAAGGGGGGAGGGCAATCAGCCCCAGCATTTT	CSATPARGEGNQPQHF
TRBD2	TRBV4-2	-	TRBJ2-3	TGTGCCAACAGCCAAGTGACTAGCGGGACCACAGATACGCACTATTTT	CANSQVTSGTTDTHYF
-	TRBV6-5	-	TRBJ2-1	TGTGTCAGCAGTTACGGGCAGACCTACAATGATCAGTTCTTC	CVSSYGQTYNDQFF
-	TRBV4-1	-	TRBJ1-1	TGTGCCAGCAGCCAAGATAGGTACAAGTCGAACACTGAAGCTTTCTTT	CASSQDRYKSNTEAFF
-	TRBV5-4	-	TRBJ2-6	TGTGCAAGCAGACCGGACGGCTCCAGACGATCTGGGGCCAACCTCCTGACTTTC	CASRPDGSRRSGANLLTF